The T cell receptor (beta chain) described here comes from a study of Graves' ophthalmopathy and Graves' hyperthyroidism. This clonotype was seen many times. Its antigen is not identified. This CDR3 has 13 amino acids. Germline CDR1 is MDHEN and CDR2 is SYDVKM. V was trimmed by 7 bases and J by 4 bases, leaving 11 bases between them. Ophthalmopathy donors' eye disease showed moderate-to-severe activity, CAS of at least 3, NOSPECS of at least 4 and duration under 3 months. Lactation, pregnancy, uncontrolled infections and other autoimmune diseases were all grounds for excluding patients. What supplied the PBMCs was 7.5 to 10 ml of fresh peripheral blood. Study-wide points: A 13-signature model separated ophthalmopathy from stable hyperthyroidism, roughly 85% sensitivity, around 81% specificity.

Amplification targeted the TCR beta CDR3 regions, with RNA transcripts as the source material. A first-round RT-PCR used HTBI primers, followed by a second-round multiplex PCR. Using its own MiXCR run on the multiplex PCR reads, TCRdb lists one record per CDR3 protein. The sample contains about 210,000 distinct CDR3 sequences, around 30% of which appear only once. The source material was peripheral blood. This clonotype was sampled from a man aged 45-65 years with Graves' ophthalmopathy. The chain has TRBV28 and TRBJ1-5; TRBD1 is a possible D gene (5 bases). The CDR3 DNA sequence: TGTGCCAGCAACCGACAGAGGAATCAGCCCCAGCATTTT. Translating gives CASNRQRNQPQHF.